Here is one TCR beta chain with its context. What it binds is unknown. With V trimmed by 6 bases and J by 4 bases, 5 bases remained unmatched. The germline V gene encodes CDR1 MNHEY and CDR2 SMNVEV (reference sequence). CDR3 size: 14 residues. Cells were stimulated nonspecifically with anti-CD3/anti-CD28 magnetic beads. Sorting of responding CD4+ T cells relied on upregulated CD40 ligand together with CD69. These data originate in a study of persistence of HIV-infected CD4 T cells. This was the immunoSEQ version 4 assay in survey mode. Sequenced by immunoSEQ multiplex PCR; TCRdb stores in-frame clones only, minus some. Here the sample spans around 45,000 clones, approximately 90% being singletons.

The specimen was CD4+ T cells sorted from PBMCs after approximately 19-hour stimulation, collected from a patient who received antiretroviral therapy. The chain employs TRBV27 and TRBJ1-2; 10 bases agree with TRBD1. The clonotype was recovered from an adult man with HIV who was CMV-seropositive. CDR3 region: CASRTGGSVYGYTF. DNA for the CDR3: TGTGCCAGCAGGACAGGGGGCTCGGTCTATGGCTACACCTTC.